This T cell receptor (beta chain) appears in the sequencing data of a study of follicular helper T cells after annual influenza vaccination. Sequenced by immunoSEQ multiplex PCR; TCRdb stores in-frame clones only, minus some. Counted here are roughly 7,100 clones, 75% to 90% occurring once; the ten biggest clones make up 0.45% to 0.7%. This CDR3 is 14 amino acids long. Germline V gives CDR1 SEHNR, CDR2 FQNEAQ (reference sequence). V lost 1 base to trimming and J lost 6 bases, with 9 bases between them. Time point indicated: 2015-2016 season, 7 days after influenza vaccination. Donors were community-dwelling with no influenza vaccine in the prior 6 months.

The sample in question was CXCR5- memory CD4+ T cells sorted from blood, obtained 7 days after influenza vaccination. The rearrangement links TRBV7-9 to TRBJ1-4; D is ambiguous. This clonotype originated in an adult who received the influenza vaccine. Here the CDR3 DNA reads TGTGCCAGCAGCTTAGACCGAGGATATGAAAAACTGTTTTTT. Amino acid sequence: CASSLDRGYEKLFF.